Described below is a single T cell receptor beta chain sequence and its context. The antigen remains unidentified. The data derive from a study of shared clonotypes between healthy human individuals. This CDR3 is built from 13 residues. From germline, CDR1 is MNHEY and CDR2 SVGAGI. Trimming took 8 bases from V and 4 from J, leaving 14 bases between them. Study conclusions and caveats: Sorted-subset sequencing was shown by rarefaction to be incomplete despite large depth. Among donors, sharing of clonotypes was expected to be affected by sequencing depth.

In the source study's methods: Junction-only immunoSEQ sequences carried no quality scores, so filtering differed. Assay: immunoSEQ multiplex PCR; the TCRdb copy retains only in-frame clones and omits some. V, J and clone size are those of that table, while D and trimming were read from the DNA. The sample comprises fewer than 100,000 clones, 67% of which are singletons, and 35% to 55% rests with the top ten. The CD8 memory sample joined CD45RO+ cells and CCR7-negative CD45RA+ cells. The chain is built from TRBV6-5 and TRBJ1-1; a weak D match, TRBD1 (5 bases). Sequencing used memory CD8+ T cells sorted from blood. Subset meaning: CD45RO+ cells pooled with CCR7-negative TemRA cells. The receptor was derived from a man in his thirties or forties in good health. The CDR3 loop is CASGFVGGTEAFF. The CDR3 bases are TGTGCCAGCGGTTTCGTGGGGGGCACTGAAGCTTTCTTT.